This passage covers 4 T cell receptor beta chains from one sample sequenced in a study of graft-versus-host responses after intestinal transplantation. This table comes from immunoSEQ multiplex PCR, and its TCRdb copy is limited to in-frame clones, with some not included. The sample records 60,000 to 90,000 clones, less than 95% being singletons. Antigens of these TCRs are unknown. This material consisted of unstimulated CD8+ T cells sorted from spleen or lymph node cells, taken before intestinal transplant. The receptors come from a human donor who received an intestinal transplant.

V and J are TRBV27 and TRBJ1-1; TRBD1 matches at 8 bases. The CDR3 has 17 residues. Unmatched junction bases numbered 8, after V lost 2 bases and J lost 0 bases. Germline CDR1 reads MNHEY; CDR2 reads SMNVEV (reference sequence). In nucleotides, the CDR3 is TGTGCCAGCAGTTTAAGAGGTCCGACAGGGGTGAACACTGAAGCTTTCTTT. Translated: CASSLRGPTGVNTEAFF.

This chain links TRBV9 with TRBJ2-5, with 8 bases lining up with TRBD1. The CDR3 length is 13 residues. With V trimmed by 4 bases and J by 5 bases, 4 bases remained unmatched. The germline V gene encodes CDR1 SGDLS and CDR2 YYNGEE. The CDR3 DNA reads as TGTGCCAGCAGCCCCCAGGGGGCGGAGACCCAGTACTTC. It specifies CASSPQGAETQYF.

The chain joins TRBV13 to TRBJ2-3; 10 bases fit TRBD2. Per germline, CDR1 PRHDT and CDR2 FYEKMQ (reference sequence). This CDR3 contains 17 residues. The trim removed 3 bases at V and 4 bases at J, leaving 10 bases unmatched. DNA of the CDR3: TGTGCCAGCAGCTTGGTCGCCGAGCGGGGGGGCTCAGATACGCAGTATTTT. Translated: CASSLVAERGGSDTQYF.

The gene calls are TRBV5-8 and TRBJ2-7, with D possibly TRBD1 on 5 matching bases. CDR3 size: 16 residues. Germline-derived CDR1 and CDR2 are SGHTS and YDEGEE. The V and J ends lost 4 bases and 0 bases respectively, with 17 bases between them. The CDR3, as DNA: TGTGCCAGCAGCCAGTCGGACAAGGGCGGCTCCTACGAGCAGTACTTC. Amino acids: CASSQSDKGGSYEQYF.